These T cell receptor beta chains were read from a single sample in a study of T-cell reconstitution after alpha-beta-depleted transplantation in children. TCRdb recomputed calls from the PCR reads with MiXCR, one row per CDR3 protein. The top ten clones hold 2.2% of a sample with hundreds of thousands of distinct CDR3 sequences, 13% of them seen once. This specimen was PBMCs, mostly from graft donor cells, taken 360 days after TCRalphabeta/CD19-depleted stem cell transplant. The receptors were sampled from a male patient younger than 18 who had a stem cell transplant for acute myeloid leukemia, so the T cells may come from the graft donor. Both conserved end residues are part of each CDR3. A D gene is named only where the DNA matches it firmly. The size of a clone is reported for some rows only, either as once, few or many, or as a class for expanded clones.

j_call | clone_size | v_call | cdr3_length | d_call | cdr3_aa | cdr3_nt
TRBJ2-1 | - | TRBV20-1 | 16 | TRBD2 | CSARVRLAGAYNEQFF | TGCAGTGCTAGAGTGAGATTAGCGGGGGCCTACAATGAGCAGTTCTTC
TRBJ2-1 | few | TRBV7-2 | 18 | TRBD2 | CASSLAFYSGETYNEQFF | TGTGCCAGCAGCTTAGCGTTTTATAGCGGGGAGACCTACAATGAGCAGTTCTTC
TRBJ2-7 | - | TRBV4-3 | 16 | - | CASSQGRSGSSYEQYF | TGCGCCAGCAGCCAAGGGAGGAGCGGAAGCTCCTACGAGCAGTACTTC
TRBJ2-7 | - | TRBV28 | 15 | - | CASSLTGTLNDEQYF | TGTGCCAGCAGTCTTACAGGAACCCTCAACGACGAGCAGTACTTC
TRBJ2-1 | many | TRBV19 | 14 | - | CASSIGQIYNEQFF | TGTGCCAGTAGTATTGGACAGATTTACAATGAGCAGTTCTTC
TRBJ2-5 | few | TRBV7-9 | 17 | TRBD2 | CASSLVRGLAGSETQYF | TGTGCCAGCAGCTTAGTAAGGGGACTAGCGGGATCAGAGACCCAGTACTTC
TRBJ2-1 | few | TRBV6-5 | 16 | TRBD2 | CASSYGVLAGGNEQFF | TGTGCCAGCAGTTACGGGGTACTAGCGGGAGGCAATGAGCAGTTCTTC
TRBJ2-1 | - | TRBV7-3 | 16 | TRBD2 | CASSFFLAGNYNEQFF | TGTGCCAGCAGCTTTTTTCTAGCGGGGAACTACAATGAGCAGTTCTTC
TRBJ2-7 | many | TRBV28 | 14 | - | CASNLGTNSYEQYF | TGTGCCAGCAACCTGGGGACAAACTCCTACGAGCAGTACTTC
TRBJ2-1 | - | TRBV14 | 17 | TRBD1 | CASSQGRLGQSYNEQFF | TGTGCCAGCAGCCAAGGAAGGTTGGGACAGTCCTACAATGAGCAGTTCTTC
TRBJ2-1 | many | TRBV5-1 | 16 | - | CASSPSSASSYNEQFF | TGCGCCAGCAGCCCCTCGAGTGCGAGTTCCTACAATGAGCAGTTCTTC
TRBJ2-2 | few | TRBV12-3/TRBV12-4 | 16 | TRBD1 | CASSLGQGAVTGELFF | TGTGCCAGCAGTTTAGGACAGGGGGCAGTCACCGGGGAGCTGTTTTTT
TRBJ2-1 | - | TRBV7-9 | 17 | - | CASSLVGSTGPYNEQFF | TGTGCCAGCAGCTTAGTTGGTTCGACCGGACCCTACAATGAGCAGTTCTTC
TRBJ2-7 | many | TRBV12-3/TRBV12-4 | 18 | TRBD2 | CASSRRGTSGSQRLEQYF | TGTGCCAGCAGTCGACGGGGGACTAGCGGGAGCCAAAGATTAGAGCAGTACTTC
TRBJ2-7 | - | TRBV7-9 | 12 | - | CASSFDGREQYF | TGTGCCAGCAGCTTCGACGGACGCGAGCAGTACTTC
TRBJ2-7 | few | TRBV28 | 16 | TRBD1 | CASSWGQGGFAYEQYF | TGTGCCAGCAGTTGGGGACAGGGGGGATTCGCCTACGAGCAGTACTTC
TRBJ2-7 | - | TRBV4-3 | 20 | TRBD2 | CASSQDFPGLAGGPGFEQYF | TGCGCCAGCAGCCAAGATTTCCCGGGACTAGCGGGAGGGCCAGGTTTTGAGCAGTACTTC
TRBJ2-1 | - | TRBV28 | 19 | TRBD2 | CASSSRRGRGRESYNEQFF | TGTGCCAGCAGTTCCCGCCGCGGGAGGGGAAGGGAATCCTACAATGAGCAGTTCTTC
TRBJ2-1 | - | TRBV11-1 | 18 | - | CASSLVPARDRTYNEQFF | TGTGCCAGCAGCTTAGTCCCCGCGCGGGATAGGACCTACAATGAGCAGTTCTTC
TRBJ2-1 | few | TRBV29-1 | 15 | TRBD2 | CSVALTSGSYNEQFF | TGCAGCGTCGCACTGACTAGCGGATCCTACAATGAGCAGTTCTTC
TRBJ2-1 | few | TRBV7-2 | 13 | - | CASSSGGGYEQFF | TGTGCCAGCAGCTCAGGGGGAGGTTATGAGCAGTTCTTC
TRBJ2-6 | many | TRBV29-1 | 14 | - | CSVESWTGANVLTF | TGCAGCGTTGAATCCTGGACTGGGGCCAACGTCCTGACTTTC
TRBJ2-7 | many | TRBV25-1 | 12 | - | CASSAFPYEQYF | TGTGCCAGCAGTGCTTTCCCCTACGAGCAGTACTTC
TRBJ1-1 | few | TRBV20-1 | 15 | - | CSARDVGIENTEAFF | TGCAGTGCTAGAGATGTGGGAATCGAGAACACTGAAGCTTTCTTT
TRBJ2-7 | few | TRBV6-2/TRBV6-3 | 15 | - | CASRRGRQDSYEQYF | TGTGCCAGCAGACGGGGACGCCAGGACTCCTACGAGCAGTACTTC
TRBJ2-3 | - | TRBV20-1 | 17 | TRBD2 | CSARPGLAGGETDTQYF | TGCAGTGCTAGACCGGGACTAGCGGGAGGGGAGACAGATACGCAGTATTTT
TRBJ2-7 | few | TRBV4-3 | 16 | - | CASSQDHVGSPYEQYF | TGCGCCAGCAGCCAAGATCACGTCGGCAGCCCCTACGAGCAGTACTTC
TRBJ2-1 | few | TRBV2 | 17 | - | CASSGVIAALGYNEQFF | TGTGCCAGCAGTGGTGTAATAGCAGCCCTGGGGTACAATGAGCAGTTCTTC
TRBJ2-1 | few | TRBV4-3 | 16 | - | CASSQDRVETYNEQFF | TGCGCCAGCAGCCAAGATAGGGTAGAGACCTACAATGAGCAGTTCTTC
TRBJ2-1 | few | TRBV4-1 | 16 | TRBD1 | CASSQTRDRGYNEQFF | TGCGCCAGCAGCCAAACCCGGGACAGGGGATACAATGAGCAGTTCTTC
TRBJ2-5 | - | TRBV6-5 | 17 | - | CASSYSPSDQYQETQYF | TGTGCCAGCAGTTACTCCCCCAGCGACCAGTACCAAGAGACCCAGTACTTC
TRBJ2-1 | many | TRBV24-1 | 16 | - | CATSAWASSSYNEQFF | TGTGCCACCAGCGCCTGGGCTTCGAGCTCCTACAATGAGCAGTTCTTC
TRBJ2-2 | - | TRBV6-5 | 15 | TRBD2 | CASSRLAENTGELFF | TGTGCCAGCAGCCGACTAGCTGAAAACACCGGGGAGCTGTTTTTT
TRBJ2-7 | few | TRBV9 | 15 | - | CASSLGASSTYEQYF | TGTGCCAGCAGCTTAGGAGCTAGTTCCACCTACGAGCAGTACTTC
TRBJ2-7 | few | TRBV28 | 15 | - | CASSRIRISHYEQYF | TGTGCCAGCAGTAGAATTAGAATCTCACACTACGAGCAGTACTTC
TRBJ2-1 | - | TRBV7-8 | 17 | - | CASSFARQPRLYNEQFF | TGTGCCAGCAGCTTCGCCAGACAGCCTCGCCTTTACAATGAGCAGTTCTTC
TRBJ2-5 | few | TRBV24-1 | 17 | - | CATSAIGSPGNRETQYF | TGTGCCACCAGTGCCATCGGATCACCCGGGAACCGAGAGACCCAGTACTTC
TRBJ2-3 | many | TRBV7-2 | 12 | - | CASRPFTDTQYF | TGTGCCAGCAGGCCGTTCACAGATACGCAGTATTTT
TRBJ2-1 | - | TRBV28 | 14 | TRBD2 | CATLLAGGPSEQFF | TGTGCCACCCTATTGGCGGGAGGGCCCTCTGAGCAGTTCTTC
TRBJ2-1 | - | TRBV9 | 14 | TRBD1 | CASSADRGRDEQFF | TGTGCCAGCAGCGCGGACAGGGGGCGGGATGAGCAGTTCTTC